These 21 T cell receptor beta chains originate from one sample sequenced in a study of cytomegalovirus exposure and HLA in healthy donors. 60 Vbeta and 13 Jbeta primers were used in PCR. Clones were sequenced by immunoSEQ multiplex PCR, and TCRdb holds only the in-frame ones, with some missing. The table lists about 130,000 clones, approximately 84% of them singletons. The sequenced sample was PBMCs. The source is a boy aged 2-15 years in good health and CMV-seronegative.

The rearrangement uses TRBV7-9 and TRBJ1-1; no reliable D call. Looked up from germline, CDR1 is SEHNR and CDR2 is FQNEAQ (reference sequence). Deletions cut 4 bases from V and 0 bases from J, with 18 bases between. CDR3 size: 17 residues. Here the CDR3 DNA reads TGTGCCAGCAGCTCCATCCCTCAGGTTTCCATGAACACTGAAGCTTTCTTT. Residues: CASSSIPQVSMNTEAFF.

The CDR3 sequence is CASSTRDRAPGELFF. In nucleotides, the CDR3 is TGTGCCAGCAGCACCCGGGACAGGGCTCCCGGGGAGCTGTTTTTT. The rearrangement joins TRBV7-9 to TRBJ2-2; TRBD1 matches 9 bases. Germline V CDR1 and CDR2: SEHNR, FQNEAQ (reference sequence). The V segment lost 5 bases and the J segment 6 bases; nucleotides outside the gene matches: 7. This CDR3 has 15 residues.

This chain uses TRBV15 with TRBJ1-4; 10 bases agree with TRBD1. Germline V gene sequence: CDR1 LNHNV, CDR2 YYDKDF (reference sequence). This CDR3 has 17 amino acids. Unmatched junction bases numbered 10, after V lost 0 bases and J lost 9 bases. CDR3 loop: CATSREASWGQGKKLFF. The CDR3 DNA sequence: TGTGCCACCAGCAGAGAGGCAAGCTGGGGACAGGGGAAAAAACTGTTTTTT.

The chain recombines TRBV9 with TRBJ2-7, with TRBD1 identical over 12 bases. The trim removed 4 bases at V and 7 bases at J, leaving 6 bases unmatched. This CDR3 has 14 amino acids. Germline V lookup: CDR1 SGDLS, CDR2 YYNGEE. The DNA of the CDR3 is TGTGCCAGCAGCTACCGGGACAGGGGGCGGGAGCAGTACTTC. Amino acids: CASSYRDRGREQYF.

As to this clone: A read error may produce the germline difference seen at one junction end. J is TRBJ2-1 and V is TRBV7-9; no clear D gene. This CDR3 contains 15 residues. Germline V gene data show CDR1 as SEHNR and CDR2 as FQNEAQ (reference sequence). The CDR3, as DNA: TGTTCCAGCAGCTTCTTCCTGTCCGGCTACAATGAGCAGTTCTTC. This translates into CSSSFFLSGYNEQFF.

This clone was detected only once. The gene calls are TRBV2 and TRBJ1-3; no definite D call. Per germline, CDR1 SNHLY and CDR2 FYNNEI. The CDR3 loop spans 15 amino acids. Deletions cut 6 bases from V and 1 base from J, with 13 bases between. CDR3 region: CASSPSLTSGNTIYF. The DNA for the CDR3 is TGTGCCAGCAGCCCTAGCCTTACTTCTGGAAACACCATATATTTT.

This clone has more than one count but fewer than ten. The V and J genes are TRBV18 and TRBJ1-1; D call uncertain. CDR1 and CDR2 (germline): KGHSH, LQKENI. The CDR3 has 19 residues. The V end lost 3 bases, the J end lost 5 bases, and 28 bases lay between the germline ends. The CDR3 DNA sequence: TGTGCCAGCTCACCTCTTTTGTCGGAGGGAGGACCCCGAGGGACTGAAGCTTTCTTT. Its translation: CASSPLLSEGGPRGTEAFF.

CDR3 in amino acids: CASSLAEGTEAFF. Here the CDR3 DNA reads TGTGCCAGCAGCTTAGCGGAGGGAACTGAAGCTTTCTTT. This sequence joins TRBV6-5 and TRBJ1-1; D call uncertain. The CDR3 is 13 amino acids. Germline CDR1 reads MNHEY; CDR2 reads SVGAGI. Trimming left V 6 bases short and J 5 bases short, with 13 bases between.

This chain links TRBV7-9 with TRBJ2-2, with 10 positions matching TRBD1. The germline CDR1 and CDR2 sequences are SEHNR and FQNEAQ (reference sequence). The CDR3 has 15 amino acids. The V segment lost 5 bases and the J segment 7 bases; nucleotides outside the gene matches: 7. This chain's CDR3 is CASSLTTGGNGELFF. CDR3 bases: TGTGCCAGCAGCCTCACGACAGGGGGCAACGGGGAGCTGTTTTTT.

This chain joins TRBV2 and TRBJ2-3; 10 positions agree with TRBD2. The V gene's germline CDR1 is SNHLY and CDR2 FYNNEI. V dropped 4 bases and J dropped 1; count of bases not matched to a gene: 20. The length of the CDR3 is 21 residues. CDR3 nucleotide sequence: TGTGCCAGCAGTGTTGGGATAGCGGGAGGAAGAGGTGAAGTGGGCACAGATACGCAGTATTTT. Its protein product is CASSVGIAGGRGEVGTDTQYF.

The rearrangement joins TRBV9 to TRBJ2-6; tentative D call: TRBD2 (5 bases). Deletions cut 2 bases from V and 1 base from J, with 19 bases between. Germline CDR1 is SGDLS and CDR2 is YYNGEE. The CDR3 has 19 amino acids. The CDR3 bases are TGTGCCAGCAGCGTTGGAGATGATGGCCGCGGGTCTGGGGCCAACGTCCTGACTTTC. Its protein is CASSVGDDGRGSGANVLTF.

The chain couples TRBV10-3 to TRBJ2-3; possible D gene TRBD1, 5 bases. CDR1 is ENHRY, CDR2 SYGVKD, per germline. CDR3 length: 14 residues. V shed 6 bases and J shed 1 base, with 11 bases lying between them. The CDR3 DNA sequence: TGTGCCATCAGGGGGCAATCGGGCACAGATACGCAGTATTTT. Amino acid sequence: CAIRGQSGTDTQYF.

The CDR3 DNA follows: TGTGCCAGTACCCCCCAGGGATCCGGGGGCTACACCTTC. It is translated as CASTPQGSGGYTF. The chain combines TRBV19 with TRBJ1-2; D is perhaps TRBD1 (5 bases). The ends were cut back, 7 bases at V and 8 bases at J, with 17 bases in the middle. The germline gives CDR1 LNHDA, CDR2 SQIVND (reference sequence). CDR3 length: 13 residues.

The chain uses TRBV5-6 and TRBJ2-2, with 12 bases matching TRBD1. The CDR3 extends over 16 amino acids. V lost 2 bases to trimming and J lost 6 bases; unmatched junction nucleotides: 5. The germline V gene has CDR1 SGHDT and CDR2 YYEEEE. CDR3 DNA sequence: TGTGCCAGCAGCTTCAGGGACAGGGGGCCAGCCGGGGAGCTGTTTTTT. Residues: CASSFRDRGPAGELFF.

This chain connects TRBV7-9 to TRBJ1-2, with D possibly matching TRBD1 (5 bases). Germline-derived CDR1 and CDR2 are SEHNR and FQNEAQ (reference sequence). The V end lost 11 bases, the J end lost 0 bases, and 22 bases lay between the germline ends. CDR3 length: 16 amino acids. The CDR3 sequence: CACGGALIWTNYGYTF. The CDR3, as DNA: TGTGCCTGCGGCGGGGCCCTGATTTGGACTAACTATGGCTACACCTTC. Together with reference TRBV7-9 and TRBJ1-2, the CDR3 gives the full variable domain: DTGVSQNPRHKITKRGQNVTFRCDPISEHNRLYWYRQTLGQGPEFLTYFQNEAQLEKSRLLSDRFSAERPKGSFSTLEIQRTEQGDSAMYLCACGGALIWTNYGYTFGSGTRLTVV.

The rearrangement links TRBV15 to TRBJ1-2, with a tentative D call TRBD1 (5 bases). Germline values: CDR1 LNHNV, CDR2 YYDKDF (reference sequence). This CDR3 spans 12 amino acids. Between the trimmed V and J ends, which lost 0 bases and 12 bases, there was a span of 11 bases. CDR3 DNA: TGTGCCACCAGCAGAGAAACGGAGGGGCACACCTTC. Amino acid sequence: CATSRETEGHTF.

In this sample, this clone turned up once. V gene TRBV5-3 combines with J gene TRBJ1-2; 7 positions agree with TRBD1. TRBV5-3 has ORF status, its function being uncertain. With 1 base clipped from V and 6 bases from J, the junction kept 3 bases outside the gene matches. This CDR3 has 13 residues. CDR3 residues: CARSLTGADGYTF. The CDR3 nucleotides read TGTGCCAGAAGCTTGACAGGGGCCGATGGCTACACCTTC.

The chain recombines TRBV5-4 with TRBJ1-6; the match to TRBD1 covers 7 bases. Germline V gene sequence: CDR1 SGHNT, CDR2 YYREEE (reference sequence). The CDR3 length is 14 residues. Trimming took 5 bases from V and 8 from J; bases not matched to a gene: 7. The CDR3 region is CASRRDSDYSPLHF. The CDR3 DNA reads TGTGCCAGCAGACGGGACAGCGATTATTCACCCCTCCACTTT.

As concerns this clone: The junction and the germline gene differ at one end; a read error may be behind it. The chain couples TRBV7-9 to TRBJ2-7; no clear D. This CDR3 comprises 12 residues. Germline CDR1 and CDR2: SEHNR and FQNEAQ (reference sequence). CDR3 protein: CSSSLDNYEQYF. The CDR3 coding sequence is TGTTCCAGCAGCTTAGACAATTACGAGCAGTACTTC.

The J gene is TRBJ2-1, the V gene TRBV6-4; 9 bases map to TRBD2. With V trimmed by 10 bases and J by 4 bases, 11 bases remained unmatched. The CDR3 extends over 15 amino acids. Germline V gene data show CDR1 as MRHNA and CDR2 as SNTAGT. CDR3 in DNA: TGTGCCACTTCCCGCGCGGGGGGGGCGTACAATGAGCAGTTCTTC. Translation gives CATSRAGGAYNEQFF.

This rearrangement joins TRBV5-1 to TRBJ2-5; 7 nucleotides line up with TRBD1. Gene TRBJ2-7 matches the end of the DNA better, so the J call may be wrong. Germline lookup yields CDR1 SGHRS and CDR2 YFSETQ. This CDR3 region has 14 residues. Written as DNA, the CDR3 is TGCGCCAGCAGCCTCACCGGGACAGCCTACGAGCAGTACTTC. Amino acids: CASSLTGTAYEQYF.